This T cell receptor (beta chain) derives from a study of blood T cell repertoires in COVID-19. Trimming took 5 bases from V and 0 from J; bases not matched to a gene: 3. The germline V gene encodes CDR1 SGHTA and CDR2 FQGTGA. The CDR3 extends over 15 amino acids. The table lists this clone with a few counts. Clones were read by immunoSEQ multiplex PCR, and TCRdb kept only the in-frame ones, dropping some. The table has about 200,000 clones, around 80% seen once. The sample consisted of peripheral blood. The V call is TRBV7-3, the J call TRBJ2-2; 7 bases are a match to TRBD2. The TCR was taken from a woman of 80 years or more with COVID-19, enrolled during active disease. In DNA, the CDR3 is TGTGCCAGCAGCCCAGCGGGATCGAACACCGGGGAGCTGTTTTTT. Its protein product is CASSPAGSNTGELFF.